The 6 T cell receptor beta chains reported below all come from one sample, sequenced in a study of blood T cell repertoires in COVID-19 (dated by TCRdb to 2020 to 2021). Library prep was done by the immunoSEQ multiplex PCR assay. TCRdb took this table from immuneACCESS and kept in-frame rearrangements with V and J called. Such tables lack part of the clones; where checked against another copy, unresolved V genes explain under half of the gap, and the rest is unexplained. The sample records roughly 180,000 clones, around 86% of which are singletons. The ten most abundant clones make up less than 3.5% of the sample. The specimen sequenced was peripheral blood. The receptors derive from a woman aged 30 to 39 with active or convalescent COVID-19.

This clone was observed a few times. The junction does not match germline at one end; this may be a read error. V gene TRBV7-7 combines with J gene TRBJ2-5; 14 bases match TRBD2. Per the germline V gene, CDR1 is SSHAT and CDR2 is FNYEAQ (reference sequence). The CDR3 runs 16 residues. CDR3 in amino acids: CASSPGTSGRPETQYF. The CDR3 bases are TGTGCTAGCAGCCCCGGGACTAGCGGGAGACCGGAGACCCAGTACTTC. The full variable domain, its missing parts supplied by reference TRBV7-7 and TRBJ2-5, is GAGVSQSPRYKVTKRGQDVTLRCDPISSHATLYWYQQALGQGPEFLTYFNYEAQPDKSGLPSDRFSAERPEGSISTLTIQRTEQRDSAMYRCASSPGTSGRPETQYFGPGTRLLVL.

V usage is TRBV5-6 and J usage is TRBJ2-1; no clear D. The length of the CDR3 is 14 residues. V was pared by 0 bases and J by 3 bases, with 7 bases between. CDR1 is SGHDT and CDR2 is YYEEEE in the germline V gene. The CDR3 sequence is CASSLGPNYNEQFF. In DNA, the CDR3 is TGTGCCAGCAGCTTGGGGCCCAACTACAATGAGCAGTTCTTC.

This clone was detected once. The gene calls are TRBV5-1 and TRBJ1-6, with D tentatively TRBD1 (6 bases). Germline CDR1 reads SGHRS; CDR2 reads YFSETQ. This CDR3 region has 18 residues. V dropped 0 bases and J dropped 0 bases, with 13 bases sitting between them. The CDR3 DNA is TGCGCCAGCAGCTTGGCCGGGGCAGGGGTCTCCTATAATTCACCCCTCCACTTT. Residues: CASSLAGAGVSYNSPLHF.

V is TRBV19 and J is TRBJ2-5; D is undetermined. V was shortened by 1 base and J by 2 bases, with 11 bases between the two germline ends. Germline assignment: CDR1 LNHDA and CDR2 SQIVND (reference sequence). This CDR3 is built from 15 residues. The CDR3 DNA reads TGTGCCAGTAGTATAGGATCAGGCATACAAGAGACCCAGTACTTC. Translated, it gives CASSIGSGIQETQYF.

In this sample, this clone turned up a few times. The J gene is TRBJ1-3, the V gene TRBV15; 11 bases map to TRBD1. Trimming removed 4 bases from V and 3 bases from J; junction bases left unmatched: 8. Germline lookup yields CDR1 LNHNV and CDR2 YYDKDF (reference sequence). The CDR3 is 17 amino acids. The CDR3 region has the DNA TGTGCCACCAGCAAAAACCGGGACAGGGGGTATGGAAACACCATATATTTT. It yields the protein CATSKNRDRGYGNTIYF.

The chain couples TRBV6-5 to TRBJ2-1; TRBD2 aligns across 10 bases. Germline trimming cut 6 bases from V and 5 bases from J; bases unmatched to any gene: 7. Germline CDR1 is MNHEY and CDR2 is SVGAGI. The CDR3 has 15 amino acids. CDR3 region: CASSSPAGGDNEQFF. The CDR3 DNA is TGTGCCAGCAGCTCCCCAGCGGGGGGGGACAATGAGCAGTTCTTC.